These T cell receptor beta chains were read from a single sample in a study of OX40 agonist ivuxolimab in advanced cancers. Assay used: immunoSEQ multiplex PCR; TCRdb lists only in-frame clones, some missing. The sample records approximately 21,000 clones, about 70% being singletons. The sequenced sample was CD4+ or CD8+ T cells sorted from blood, obtained in a trial of the OX40 agonist ivuxolimab. The receptors shown here come from an adult with an advanced solid tumor such as melanoma, head and neck, liver or kidney cancer. The CDR3 runs from the conserved cysteine through the conserved F or W. Fields, in order: clone size, J gene, V gene, CDR3 length, D gene, CDR3 DNA, CDR3 protein. A D gene is named only where the DNA matches it firmly. Clone size is shown for a subset of rows, as once, few, many or a class of expanded clone.

>-|TRBJ1-1|TRBV19|15|TRBD1
TGTGCCAGTAGTGCAGAGACAGGGTGGAACACTGAAGCTTTCTTT
CASSAETGWNTEAFF
>-|TRBJ2-5|TRBV7-9|14|TRBD1
TGTGCCAGCACCCCCTACCAGGGGGAAGAGACCCAGTACTTC
CASTPYQGEETQYF
>-|TRBJ2-7|TRBV5-1|15|-
TGCGCCAGCAGCTTGGACGTGCCCGGGACCTACGAGCAGTACTTC
CASSLDVPGTYEQYF
>-|TRBJ1-2|TRBV27|14|TRBD1
TGTGCCAGCAGTTTAGGGGGGACAGCATATGGCTACACCTTC
CASSLGGTAYGYTF
>-|TRBJ1-1|TRBV2|12|-
TGTGCCACCTCAATCCGGGGCACTGAAGCTTTCTTT
CATSIRGTEAFF
>-|TRBJ1-1|TRBV7-2|14|-
TGTGCCAGCAGCTTGGGGGAGATGAACACTGAAGCTTTCTTT
CASSLGEMNTEAFF
>-|TRBJ2-7|TRBV27|14|-
TGTGCCAGCAGTTTTCGACTAGTTGGGCCCGAGCAGTACTTC
CASSFRLVGPEQYF
>-|TRBJ1-2|TRBV27|12|-
TGTGCCAGCAGTCCCCCCGGGAGAGGCTACACCTTC
CASSPPGRGYTF
>-|TRBJ2-2|TRBV4-3|13|-
TGCGCCAGCAGCCAATACCGGGCCGGGGAGCTGTTTTTT
CASSQYRAGELFF
>-|TRBJ1-1|TRBV27|12|-
TGTGCCAGCAGTTTAAGGGGGTCGCGCGCTTTCTTT
CASSLRGSRAFF
>-|TRBJ2-3|TRBV27|13|-
TGTGCCAGCAGTTTAATTTGGGAGGATACGCAGTATTTT
CASSLIWEDTQYF
>-|TRBJ1-2|TRBV5-1|13|-
TGCGCCAGCAGCTTGGGCCAAGTGGATGGCTACACCTTC
CASSLGQVDGYTF
>-|TRBJ2-7|TRBV29-1|13|-
TGCAGCGTTGCGGCGCGAACCCCCTACGAGCAGTACTTC
CSVAARTPYEQYF
>medium-sized|TRBJ1-2|TRBV27|13|-
TGTGCCAGCAGCTCAGCCGGGACCTATGGCTACACCTTC
CASSSAGTYGYTF
>-|TRBJ2-1|TRBV6-6|13|-
TGTGCCAGCACACCCAGCTCCTACAATGAGCAGTTCTTC
CASTPSSYNEQFF
>-|TRBJ2-5|TRBV7-9|13|-
TGTGCCAGCAGGGGCGGGAACCAAGAGACCCAGTACTTC
CASRGGNQETQYF
>once|TRBJ2-3|TRBV15|15|-
TGTGCCACCAGCAGAGATTCGAATACCAGGGATACGCAGTATTTT
CATSRDSNTRDTQYF
>-|TRBJ1-1|TRBV7-6|16|TRBD1
TGTGCCAGCAGCTTAGAAGGGGACAGACCTGACACTGAAGCTTTCTTT
CASSLEGDRPDTEAFF
>-|TRBJ1-5|TRBV25-1|16|-
TGTGCCAGCAGTGAATGGGGCGGGGTTGGGGAGCAGCCCCAGCATTTT
CASSEWGGVGEQPQHF
>-|TRBJ1-5|TRBV30|14|-
TGTGCCTGGAGCGCGGTTGGGGGATATCAGCCCCAGCATTTT
CAWSAVGGYQPQHF
>-|TRBJ2-3|TRBV7-3|17|TRBD2
TGTGCCAGCAGCTTAGAAATAGCGGGAGACCCTGGGGATACGCAGTATTTT
CASSLEIAGDPGDTQYF
>-|TRBJ2-7|TRBV7-9|14|-
TGTGCCAGCAGCTCGGGACTGAGGGAGTACGAGCAGTACTTC
CASSSGLREYEQYF
>-|TRBJ1-1|TRBV9|14|-
TGTGCCAGCGGGCCTCGACACCTGAACACTGAAGCTTTCTTT
CASGPRHLNTEAFF
>-|TRBJ2-5|TRBV9|15|-
TGTGCCAGCAGCGTAGGGTTTGGGCTTCAAGAGACCCAGTACTTC
CASSVGFGLQETQYF
>-|TRBJ2-3|TRBV4-3|15|TRBD2
TGCGCCAGCAGCCAAGATGACCGGGGGGGTGATACGCAGTATTTT
CASSQDDRGGDTQYF
>-|TRBJ2-7|TRBV5-1|14|TRBD1
TGCGCCAGCAGCCAGGACAGGGGATACCACGAGCAGTACTTC
CASSQDRGYHEQYF
>-|TRBJ2-1|TRBV5-8|15|-
TGTGCCAGCAGCTGGGGGCAGACCTCCTACAATGAGCAGTTCTTC
CASSWGQTSYNEQFF
>few|TRBJ1-3|TRBV7-9|15|-
TGTGCCAGCAGCTTTTTTGGAGACTCTGGAAACACCATATATTTT
CASSFFGDSGNTIYF
>-|TRBJ2-4|TRBV5-1|14|-
TGCGCCAGCAGCCCGCAGGGAGCCAAAAACATTCAGTACTTC
CASSPQGAKNIQYF
>-|TRBJ2-1|TRBV6-5|16|-
TGTGCCAGCAGTTACTCGTGGGCCTCCTTAACCGATGAGCAGTTCTTC
CASSYSWASLTDEQFF
>-|TRBJ1-1|TRBV6-5|13|-
TGTGCCAGCAGTGAAAAGGAGAACACTGAAGCTTTCTTT
CASSEKENTEAFF
>-|TRBJ2-7|TRBV7-2|12|-
TGTGCCAGCAGCTTCGCGGGCTACGAGCAGTACTTC
CASSFAGYEQYF
>-|TRBJ2-7|TRBV6-5|14|TRBD1
TGTGCCAGCAGTTACGTGACAGGGGCGGAGGAGCAGTACTTC
CASSYVTGAEEQYF
>-|TRBJ2-7|TRBV6-5|13|-
TGTGCCAGCGGGGCAGGTACCTCCTACGAGCAGTACTTC
CASGAGTSYEQYF
>once|TRBJ2-7|TRBV11-3|13|-
TGTGCCAGCAGCGCTTCTACCTCCTACGAGCAGTACTTC
CASSASTSYEQYF
>-|TRBJ2-2|TRBV7-9|14|TRBD1
TGTGCCAGCAGCCGGACAGGGGAAACCGGGGAGCTGTTTTTT
CASSRTGETGELFF
>-|TRBJ2-7|TRBV7-9|15|-
TGTGCCAGCAGCTTCACGGACCAAAGCTCCTACGAGCAGTACTTC
CASSFTDQSSYEQYF
>large|TRBJ2-3|TRBV6-6|14|-
TGTGCCAGCGGCGTGGAGGGCCACACAGATACGCAGTATTTT
CASGVEGHTDTQYF
>-|TRBJ1-1|TRBV9|13|-
TGTGCCAGCAGCGAACAGGGTTGGACTGAAGCTTTCTTT
CASSEQGWTEAFF
>few|TRBJ2-1|TRBV28|14|TRBD2
TGTGCCAGCAGTCCTAGCGGGGCGTACAATGAGCAGTTCTTC
CASSPSGAYNEQFF
>-|TRBJ2-1|TRBV30|14|TRBD1
TGTGCCTGGGACCAAAGGGACAGCTACAATGAGCAGTTCTTC
CAWDQRDSYNEQFF
>many|TRBJ1-2|TRBV5-6|14|-
TGTGCCAGCAGCTTGGGACAGGATAACTATGGCTACACCTTC
CASSLGQDNYGYTF
>once|TRBJ2-1|TRBV6-5|14|-
TGTGCCAGCAGACAAGACAGCTCCTACAATGAGCAGTTCTTC
CASRQDSSYNEQFF
>-|TRBJ2-7|TRBV6-5|15|TRBD1
TGTGCCAGCAGGCCCGGGACAGGGCCTTCCTACGAGCAGTACTTC
CASRPGTGPSYEQYF
>-|TRBJ2-5|TRBV7-2|14|-
TGTGCCAGCAGCTTAGAACTGTCCCAAGAGACCCAGTACTTC
CASSLELSQETQYF
>-|TRBJ2-7|TRBV28|14|-
TGTGCCAGCAGTTTAGGGGTCACGGGCTACGAGCAGTACTTC
CASSLGVTGYEQYF
>medium-sized|TRBJ2-3|TRBV9|14|-
TGTGCCAGCAGTGCACAAGAGGGCACAGATACGCAGTATTTT
CASSAQEGTDTQYF
>-|TRBJ1-3|TRBV4-3|21|TRBD1
TGCGCCAGCAGCCATGGGATCGACAGGGAACGGTCAGCGCTCTCTGGAAACACCATATATTTT
CASSHGIDRERSALSGNTIYF
>-|TRBJ2-3|TRBV4-1|15|TRBD2
TGCGCCAGCAGCCAAGGGACTAGTTTAGGAGATACGCAGTATTTT
CASSQGTSLGDTQYF
>-|TRBJ2-2|TRBV6-5|14|-
TGTGCCAGCAGTCTCCTATACCCAGAAGGGGAGCTGTTTTTT
CASSLLYPEGELFF
>-|TRBJ2-7|TRBV9|12|-
TGTGCCAGCAGCGGGGACGGCTACGAGCAGTACTTC
CASSGDGYEQYF
>-|TRBJ2-1|TRBV4-1|15|TRBD2
TGCGCCAGCAGCCCGATAGCGGGAGGGCCCAATGAGCAGTTCTTC
CASSPIAGGPNEQFF
>-|TRBJ2-7|TRBV5-4|13|-
TGTGCCAGCAGCTTGAAGGGTTCTGCCGAGCAGTACTTC
CASSLKGSAEQYF
>-|TRBJ2-3|TRBV29-1|18|TRBD2
TGCAGCGTTGTCGGAGTAGCGGGGGGGATGACCAGCACAGATACGCAGTATTTT
CSVVGVAGGMTSTDTQYF